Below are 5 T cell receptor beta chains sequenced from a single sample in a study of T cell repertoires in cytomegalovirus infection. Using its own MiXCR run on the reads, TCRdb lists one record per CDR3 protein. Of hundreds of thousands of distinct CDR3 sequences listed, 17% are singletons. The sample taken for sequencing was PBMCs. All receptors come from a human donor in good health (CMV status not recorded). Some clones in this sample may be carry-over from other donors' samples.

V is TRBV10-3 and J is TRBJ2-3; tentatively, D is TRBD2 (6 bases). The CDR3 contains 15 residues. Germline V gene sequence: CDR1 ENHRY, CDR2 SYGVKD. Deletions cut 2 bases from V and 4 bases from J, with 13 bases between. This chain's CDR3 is CAISEGLTSSDTQYF. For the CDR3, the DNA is TGTGCCATCAGTGAGGGCTTGACTAGTTCAGATACGCAGTATTTT.

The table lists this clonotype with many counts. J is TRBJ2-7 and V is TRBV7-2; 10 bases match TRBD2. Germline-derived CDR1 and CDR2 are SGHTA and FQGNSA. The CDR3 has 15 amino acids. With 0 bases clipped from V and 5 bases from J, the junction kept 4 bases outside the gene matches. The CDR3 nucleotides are TGTGCCAGCAGCTTAGCTTGGACTAGCGGCGACGAGCAGTACTTC. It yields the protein CASSLAWTSGDEQYF.

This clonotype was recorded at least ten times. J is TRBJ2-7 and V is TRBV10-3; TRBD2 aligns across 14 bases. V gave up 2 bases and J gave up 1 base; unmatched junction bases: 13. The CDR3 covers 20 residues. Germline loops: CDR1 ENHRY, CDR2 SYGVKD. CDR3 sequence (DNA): TGTGCCATCAGTGAGGCAACGGGGACTAGCGGGGGCCGTTCATCCTACGAGCAGTACTTC. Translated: CAISEATGTSGGRSSYEQYF.

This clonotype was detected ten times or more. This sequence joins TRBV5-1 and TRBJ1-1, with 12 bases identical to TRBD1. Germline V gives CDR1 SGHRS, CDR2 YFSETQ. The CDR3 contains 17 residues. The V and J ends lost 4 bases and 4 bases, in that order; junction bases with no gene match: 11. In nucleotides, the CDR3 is TGCGCCAGCAGCGCCGAGGGACAGGGGGCAGCGGGCACTGAAGCTTTCTTT. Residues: CASSAEGQGAAGTEAFF. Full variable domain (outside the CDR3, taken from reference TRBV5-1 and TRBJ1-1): KAGVTQTPRYLIKTRGQQVTLSCSPISGHRSVSWYQQTPGQGLQFLFEYFSETQRNKGNFPGRFSGRQFSNSRSEMNVSTLELGDSALYLCASSAEGQGAAGTEAFFGQGTRLTVV.

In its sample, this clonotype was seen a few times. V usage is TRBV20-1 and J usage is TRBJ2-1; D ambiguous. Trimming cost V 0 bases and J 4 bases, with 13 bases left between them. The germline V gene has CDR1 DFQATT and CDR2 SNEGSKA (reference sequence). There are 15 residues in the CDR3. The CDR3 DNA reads TGCAGTGCTAGAGATCACTCGACAAGATACAATGAGCAGTTCTTC. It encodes CSARDHSTRYNEQFF.